The 2 T cell receptor beta chains below all came from one sample that was sequenced in a study of blood T cell repertoires in COVID-19. Measured with immunoSEQ multiplex PCR; TCRdb has only the in-frame clones, and not every one. The sample lists roughly 170,000 clones; just under 85% were seen once. The source material was peripheral blood. These receptors were obtained from a man aged 40-50 years who had recovered from COVID-19.

Note on this clone: The same CDR3 also results from other DNA sequences found in this sample. The rearrangement links TRBV12-3 or TRBV12-4 to TRBJ1-2; unclear D gene. V lost 6 bases, J lost 6 bases, and 8 bases lay in between. The CDR3 contains 11 residues. The CDR3: CASSPGNGYTF. The CDR3 DNA follows: TGTGCCAGCAGCCCGGGGAATGGCTACACCTTC.

This clone has a single count. The chain is built from TRBV4-1 and TRBJ2-5; D is possibly TRBD1 (6 bases). The CDR3 runs 14 residues. Trimming took 3 bases from V and 5 from J, leaving 13 bases between them. In germline, CDR1 is MGHRA, CDR2 YSYEKL. The CDR3 loop is CASSQTGQTETQYF. For the CDR3, the DNA is TGCGCCAGCAGCCAGACCGGACAGACGGAGACCCAGTACTTC.